The 21 T cell receptor beta chains reported below all come from one sample, sequenced in a study of blood T cell repertoires in COVID-19. Sequencing used immunoSEQ multiplex PCR; TCRdb keeps in-frame clones, though not all of them. This sample has hundreds of thousands of clones, with more than 80% found just once. What was sequenced was PBMCs or T cells enriched from blood (not recorded which). The origin of the receptors is a man aged 25 to 40 who had recovered from COVID-19.

Worth noting for this clone: Additional DNA sequences in this sample encode the identical CDR3. The V call is TRBV4-2, the J call TRBJ1-5, with 8 positions matching TRBD1. V trimming: 1 base; J trimming: 3 bases; junction bases outside the gene matches: 2. The V gene's germline CDR1 is LGHNA and CDR2 YNFKEQ. The CDR3 is made up of 15 amino acids. Here the CDR3 reads CASSQGQGINQPQHF. CDR3 DNA: TGTGCCAGCAGCCAAGGACAGGGGATCAATCAGCCCCAGCATTTT.

The rearrangement uses TRBV19 and TRBJ1-1, with D hard to call. V lost 2 bases and J lost 0, with 10 bases in between. CDR3 length: 15 amino acids. Germline CDR1 reads LNHDA; CDR2 reads SQIVND (reference sequence). The chain's CDR3 is CASSILPTVNTEAFF. The DNA for the CDR3 is TGTGCCAGTAGTATACTACCCACAGTGAACACTGAAGCTTTCTTT.

V usage is TRBV3-1 (or the pseudogene TRBV3-2) and J usage is TRBJ2-7; D is possibly TRBD1 (5 bases). The CDR3 is 15 amino acids. CDR1 and CDR2 (germline): LGHDT, YNNKEL (reference sequence). V was trimmed by 0 bases and J by 4 bases, leaving 13 bases between them. The DNA for the CDR3 is TGTGCCAGCAGCCAAGATCCATGGCAGGGTTACGAGCAGTACTTC. Translating gives CASSQDPWQGYEQYF.

The chain uses TRBV19 and TRBJ2-6; D gene unclear. CDR1 LNHDA and CDR2 SQIVND come from the germline V gene (reference sequence). The CDR3 consists of 15 residues. The V end lost 6 bases, the J end lost 2 bases, and 11 bases lay between the germline ends. This CDR3 is CASRSTLTGANVLTF. The CDR3 DNA sequence: TGTGCCAGTAGAAGCACCCTGACTGGGGCCAACGTCCTGACTTTC.

This chain joins TRBV3-1 (or the pseudogene TRBV3-2) and TRBJ2-7, with 10 bases identical to TRBD1. V was clipped by 1 base and J by 3 bases; unmatched bases: 9. CDR3 length: 17 residues. The germline V gene has CDR1 LGHDT and CDR2 YNNKEL (reference sequence). DNA of the CDR3: TGTGCCAGCAGCCAAGCGTGGGCGACAGGGGGCCTCTACGAGCAGTACTTC. This sequence encodes CASSQAWATGGLYEQYF.

The J gene is TRBJ2-1, the V gene TRBV9; 7 bases fit TRBD1. Looked up from germline, CDR1 is SGDLS and CDR2 is YYNGEE. The length of the CDR3 is 15 residues. The V gene end was trimmed by 2 bases and the J gene end by 7 bases; junction bases not matched to a gene: 9. The CDR3 DNA reads as TGTGCCAGCAGCGTGGGGGACAGTTTGATAAATGAGCAGTTCTTC. Translated: CASSVGDSLINEQFF.

V and J are TRBV3-1 (or the pseudogene TRBV3-2) and TRBJ1-2; 8 positions agree with TRBD1. Germline assignment: CDR1 LGHDT and CDR2 YNNKEL (reference sequence). With 4 bases clipped from V and 8 bases from J, the junction kept 6 bases outside the gene matches. CDR3 length: 13 residues. For the CDR3, the DNA is TGTGCCAGCAGCCCTGGACAGGGCGGAGGCTACACCTTC. Translated, it gives CASSPGQGGGYTF.

This chain uses TRBV7-9 with TRBJ1-1; D may be TRBD1 (6 bases). Germline V gene data show CDR1 as SEHNR and CDR2 as FQNEAQ (reference sequence). Trimming removed 4 bases from V and 0 bases from J, with 18 bases in between. This CDR3 contains 17 residues. The chain's CDR3 is CASSSSRDMYMNTEAFF. DNA of the CDR3: TGTGCCAGCAGCTCGTCCCGGGACATGTATATGAACACTGAAGCTTTCTTT.

The CDR3 DNA reads as TGTGCCAGCAGCTTGGCAGTAGCGGGAGTGTACGAGCAGTACTTC. Its protein is CASSLAVAGVYEQYF. The V and J genes are TRBV5-4 and TRBJ2-7; 9 nucleotides agree with TRBD2. Trimming cost V 0 bases and J 4 bases; bases outside gene matches: 5. In germline, CDR1 is SGHNT, CDR2 YYREEE (reference sequence). This CDR3 is built from 15 residues.

The V and J genes are TRBV18 and TRBJ2-7; D is uncertain. V was clipped by 3 bases and J by 0 bases, with 6 bases between them. The CDR3 is 13 residues long. Per the germline V gene, CDR1 is KGHSH and CDR2 is LQKENI. CDR3 residues: CASSPSGSYEQYF. CDR3 sequence (DNA): TGTGCCAGCTCACCTTCAGGCTCCTACGAGCAGTACTTC.

The chain combines TRBV19 with TRBJ1-5; weak D call: TRBD1 (6 bases). The CDR3 length is 15 residues. Germline CDR1 and CDR2: LNHDA and SQIVND (reference sequence). V dropped 0 bases and J dropped 7 bases, with 13 bases sitting between them. CDR3 bases: TGTGCCAGTAGTATAGATCTGGGGGGGCCGCAGCCCCAGCATTTT. Translation gives CASSIDLGGPQPQHF.

The rearrangement joins TRBV28 to TRBJ1-3, with 7 positions matching TRBD1. The CDR3 spans 16 residues. Germline V gene lookup returns CDR1 MDHEN and CDR2 SYDVKM. Germline trimming cut 3 bases from V and 0 bases from J; bases unmatched to any gene: 5. CDR3 sequence reads: CASSLASGGSGNTIYF. DNA of the CDR3: TGTGCCAGCAGTTTGGCCTCAGGGGGCTCTGGAAACACCATATATTTT.

This clone came up a few times. The J gene is TRBJ2-3, the V gene TRBV5-1; 7 positions match TRBD2. The J segment lost 4 bases and the V segment lost 0 bases, leaving 5 bases of the junction unmatched. Germline CDR1 reads SGHRS; CDR2 reads YFSETQ. The CDR3 totals 15 residues. CDR3 nucleotides: TGCGCCAGCAGCTTGGAGGGGAGGGCGCCAGATACGCAGTATTTT. This translates into CASSLEGRAPDTQYF. Full variable domain (rest looked up from reference TRBV5-1 and TRBJ2-3): KAGVTQTPRYLIKTRGQQVTLSCSPISGHRSVSWYQQTPGQGLQFLFEYFSETQRNKGNFPGRFSGRQFSNSRSEMNVSTLELGDSALYLCASSLEGRAPDTQYFGPGTRLTVL.

This sequence joins TRBV5-1 and TRBJ2-6; D possibly corresponds to TRBD2 (6 bases). This CDR3 comprises 15 residues. Germline V gene data show CDR1 as SGHRS and CDR2 as YFSETQ. The V end was cut by 3 bases, the J end by 0 bases, with 7 bases between. For the CDR3, the DNA is TGCGCCAGCAGCTCGGGGGACTCTGGGGCCAACGTCCTGACTTTC. It specifies CASSSGDSGANVLTF.

The rearrangement joins TRBV6-5 to TRBJ1-1, with TRBD1 matching 8 bases. V dropped 0 bases and J dropped 11; count of bases not matched to a gene: 8. Germline loops: CDR1 MNHEY, CDR2 SVGAGI. The CDR3 extends over 14 amino acids. Written as DNA, the CDR3 is TGTGCCAGCAGTTACTCGACCGGGACAGGCGGGGCTTTCTTT. This sequence encodes CASSYSTGTGGAFF.

V and J are TRBV28 and TRBJ2-1; TRBD2 matches at 12 bases. The CDR3 sequence is 15 residues long. V was pared by 5 bases and J by 7 bases, with 6 bases of the junction left unmatched. Germline-derived CDR1 and CDR2 are MDHEN and SYDVKM. CDR3 sequence: CASSGRTSGNNEQFF. The CDR3, as DNA: TGTGCCAGCAGTGGGAGGACTAGCGGGAATAATGAGCAGTTCTTC.

J is TRBJ2-5 and V is TRBV24-1; TRBD1 matches at 11 bases. The CDR3 is 16 amino acids. CDR1 KGHDR and CDR2 SFDVKD come from the germline V gene. Unmatched junction bases numbered 6, after V lost 4 bases and J lost 3 bases. The CDR3 reads CATSDSGTGGKETQYF. CDR3 DNA: TGTGCCACCAGTGACTCAGGGACAGGGGGAAAAGAGACCCAGTACTTC.

This chain links TRBV6-5 with TRBJ2-2, with D possibly TRBD2 on 5 matching bases. The CDR3 runs 15 residues. Germline V gene sequence: CDR1 MNHEY, CDR2 SVGAGI. V lost 4 bases and J lost 4, with 13 bases in between. The CDR3 here is CASSLTPAGTGELFF. For the CDR3, the DNA is TGTGCCAGCAGTTTGACACCCGCGGGCACCGGGGAGCTGTTTTTT.

This chain links TRBV6-5 with TRBJ2-2; the match to TRBD1 covers 7 bases. The CDR3 has 14 residues. Unmatched junction bases numbered 4, after V lost 7 bases and J lost 2 bases. Germline assignment: CDR1 MNHEY and CDR2 SVGAGI. The CDR3 DNA is TGTGCCAGCAACCGGGACAGTAACACCGGGGAGCTGTTTTTT. This gives the protein CASNRDSNTGELFF.

The count of this clone is one. V is TRBV9 and J is TRBJ2-7, with 9 bases matching TRBD1. Germline V CDR1 and CDR2: SGDLS, YYNGEE. This CDR3 region has 13 residues. The V and J ends lost 0 bases and 6 bases, in that order; junction bases with no gene match: 1. This chain's CDR3 is CASSVGQGGEQYF. The CDR3 DNA follows: TGTGCCAGCAGCGTAGGACAGGGGGGCGAGCAGTACTTC.

This clone was seen a few times. V gene TRBV27 combines with J gene TRBJ1-1; perhaps TRBD1 as D (6 bases). This CDR3 contains 17 residues. The V end lost 5 bases, the J end lost 5 bases, and 24 bases lay between the germline ends. CDR1 is MNHEY, CDR2 SMNVEV, per germline (reference sequence). The DNA of the CDR3 is TGTGCCAGCAGTCTAATTCGGCCAGGGGTGCGTAAGACTGAAGCTTTCTTT. This encodes CASSLIRPGVRKTEAFF.